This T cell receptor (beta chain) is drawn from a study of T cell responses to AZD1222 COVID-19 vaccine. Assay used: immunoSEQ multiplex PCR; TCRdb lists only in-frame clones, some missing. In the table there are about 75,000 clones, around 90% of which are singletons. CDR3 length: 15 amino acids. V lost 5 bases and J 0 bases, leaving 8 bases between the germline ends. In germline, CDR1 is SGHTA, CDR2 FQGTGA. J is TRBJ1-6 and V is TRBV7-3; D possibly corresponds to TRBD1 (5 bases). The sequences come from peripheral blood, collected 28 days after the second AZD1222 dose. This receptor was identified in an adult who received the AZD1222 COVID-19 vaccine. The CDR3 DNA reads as TGTGCCAGCAGCCGGGGGAGCTCCTATAATTCACCCCTCCACTTT. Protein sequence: CASSRGSSYNSPLHF.